Listed below are T cell receptor beta chains from one sample, sequenced in a study of early T cells in non-severe SARS-CoV-2 infection. TCRdb fed the 5' RACE reads into MiXCR, producing one record per CDR3 protein. Of about 40,000 distinct CDR3 sequences listed, approximately 6.3% are singletons. Sample: whole blood, taken at baseline. All receptors derive from an adult who was a healthcare worker with PCR-confirmed SARS-CoV-2 infection or an uninfected control (not recorded which). Each CDR3 is given with its conserved first and last residue. A D gene is named only where the DNA matches it firmly. Not all rows give a size; the values are once, few, many and, for expanded clones, a class.

cdr3_aa	cdr3_nt	v_call	j_call	clone_size	d_call
CSARDSPDTQYF	TGCAGTGCTAGAGACTCACCAGATACGCAGTATTTT	TRBV20-1	TRBJ2-3	many	NA
CASSEERPPSF	TGTGCCAGCAGTGAAGAGAGACCCCCATCTTTT	TRBV6-1	TRBJ1-3	many	NA
CASRRRELAKNIQYF	TGTGCCAGCCGGCGGAGGGAACTAGCCAAAAACATTCAGTACTTC	TRBV28	TRBJ2-4	many	NA
CSARDPTGILNEQFF	TGCAGTGCTAGAGATCCGACCGGGATCCTCAATGAGCAGTTCTTC	TRBV20-1	TRBJ2-1	few	NA
CATRTFYGYTF	TGTGCCACTAGGACTTTCTATGGCTACACCTTC	TRBV10-3	TRBJ1-2	many	NA
CASSLTGQNYEQYF	TGTGCCAGCAGCTTAACGGGACAGAATTACGAGCAGTACTTC	TRBV7-2	TRBJ2-7	many	TRBD1
CASSLSSNQPQHF	TGTGCCAGCAGTTTATCGAGCAATCAGCCCCAGCATTTT	TRBV27	TRBJ1-5	few	NA
CASSLALAGYEQYF	TGTGCCAGCAGCTTAGCTTTAGCGGGTTACGAGCAGTACTTC	TRBV7-9	TRBJ2-7	few	TRBD2
CASSSGTGGDEQFF	TGTGCCAGCAGCTCCGGGACAGGGGGCGATGAGCAGTTCTTC	TRBV11-3	TRBJ2-1	many	TRBD1
CASRKGGKSYEQYF	TGTGCCAGCAGGAAAGGAGGGAAGTCCTACGAGCAGTACTTC	TRBV21-1	TRBJ2-7	many	NA
CASSPLASRGTGEKLFF	TGTGCCAGCTCACCACTCGCCTCCAGGGGCACTGGGGAAAAACTGTTTTTT	TRBV18	TRBJ1-4	many	NA
CASSQSGVDYGYTF	TGTGCCAGCAGCCAATCCGGGGTGGACTATGGCTACACCTTC	TRBV3-1	TRBJ1-2	few	NA
CAPNLRLTGIDQPQHF	TGTGCCCCAAACCTGAGATTGACAGGAATAGATCAACCCCAGCATTTT	TRBV28	TRBJ1-5	many	NA
CASSWTREDTQYF	TGTGCCAGCAGCTGGACTAGAGAGGATACGCAGTATTTT	TRBV7-6	TRBJ2-3	NA	TRBD2
CASSQDLRWRPQHF	TGCGCCAGCAGCCAAGATCTTAGGTGGCGGCCCCAGCATTTT	TRBV4-1	TRBJ1-5	few	NA
CASLQRDEKLFF	TGTGCCAGCTTACAGAGGGACGAAAAACTGTTTTTT	TRBV28	TRBJ1-4	many	NA
CASSLDYTGGNYGYTF	TGTGCCAGCAGCTTAGACTATACAGGGGGTAACTATGGCTACACCTTC	TRBV7-8	TRBJ1-2	many	TRBD1
CSASEDRGNQPQHF	TGCAGTGCTAGCGAGGACAGGGGGAATCAGCCCCAGCATTTT	TRBV20-1	TRBJ1-5	many	TRBD1
CASSQDSLTSLSSYNSPLHF	TGCGCCAGCAGCCAAGATTCCCTTACTTCCCTTAGCTCCTATAATTCACCCCTCCACTTT	TRBV4-3	TRBJ1-6	NA	NA
CASSSLQGKGGNQPQHF	TGTGCCAGCAGTTCCCTACAGGGGAAAGGGGGCAATCAGCCCCAGCATTTT	TRBV2	TRBJ1-5	many	TRBD1
CSGGTAYEQYF	TGCAGCGGGGGGACGGCCTACGAGCAGTACTTC	TRBV29-1	TRBJ2-7	many	NA
CASSLGPSSYNEQFF	TGTGCCAGCAGCTTAGGCCCCAGCTCCTACAATGAGCAGTTCTTC	TRBV11-2	TRBJ2-1	many	NA
CASSLIRSSDTQYF	TGTGCCAGCAGCTTAATTAGGAGCTCAGATACGCAGTATTTT	TRBV7-2	TRBJ2-3	NA	NA
CSARDRLAGRNEQFF	TGCAGTGCTAGAGACCGACTAGCGGGGCGTAATGAGCAGTTCTTC	TRBV20-1	TRBJ2-1	NA	TRBD2
CASSHRSLASSYNEQFF	TGTGCCAGCAGCCATAGATCCCTAGCGAGCTCCTACAATGAGCAGTTCTTC	TRBV3-1	TRBJ2-1	medium-sized	NA
CASSPKTPTVSSNYGYTF	TGCGCCAGCAGCCCCAAAACCCCGACAGTTTCCTCCAACTATGGCTACACCTTC	TRBV4-3	TRBJ1-2	few	NA
CASSLGGQGTQYF	TGTGCCAGCAGCTTGGGGGGACAGGGGACGCAGTATTTT	TRBV5-5	TRBJ2-3	many	TRBD1
CASGLLITGLAEETQYF	TGTGCTAGTGGTTTGTTAATTACGGGACTAGCGGAAGAGACCCAGTACTTC	TRBV12-5	TRBJ2-5	NA	TRBD2
CAWSRQIYGYTF	TGTGCCTGGAGTCGGCAGATTTATGGCTACACCTTC	TRBV30	TRBJ1-2	few	NA
CASSPDRTYGYTF	TGTGCCAGCAGCCCCGACAGAACTTATGGCTACACCTTC	TRBV14	TRBJ1-2	many	NA
CASSLAPHRPGNTIYF	TGTGCCAGCAGCTTAGCTCCTCATCGGCCCGGAAACACCATATATTTT	TRBV7-2	TRBJ1-3	many	NA
CASSSADFSYEQYF	TGTGCCAGCAGCTCCGCCGACTTCTCCTACGAGCAGTACTTC	TRBV5-5	TRBJ2-7	few	NA
CASSARGPATQYF	TGTGCCAGCAGCGCAAGAGGACCGGCTACGCAGTATTTT	TRBV9	TRBJ2-3	many	NA
CASSWIPNTGELFF	TGTGCCAGTAGTTGGATTCCCAACACCGGGGAGCTGTTTTTT	TRBV19	TRBJ2-2	many	NA
CASSLSAKNYEQYF	TGCGCCAGCAGCTTGTCTGCCAAGAACTACGAGCAGTACTTC	TRBV5-1	TRBJ2-7	many	NA
CASSTTGFEQYF	TGTGCCAGCAGCACGACAGGGTTCGAGCAGTACTTC	TRBV5-4	TRBJ2-7	many	TRBD1
CASSHTDRAHLAGYTF	TGTGCCAGCAGTCACACGGACAGGGCTCATCTTGCTGGCTACACCTTC	TRBV6-1	TRBJ1-2	many	TRBD1
CASSLEGASYNEQFF	TGTGCCAGCAGCTTAGAAGGGGCCTCCTACAATGAGCAGTTCTTC	TRBV7-2	TRBJ2-1	many	NA
CASSFFSGSSYNEQFF	TGTGCCAGCAGCTTTTTTAGTGGGAGCTCCTACAATGAGCAGTTCTTC	TRBV5-6	TRBJ2-1	few	NA
CASSESVGTGIDTQYF	TGCGCCAGCAGTGAAAGTGTTGGGACAGGGATAGATACGCAGTATTTT	TRBV10-2	TRBJ2-3	NA	TRBD1
CASSLIQGPSYEQYF	TGTGCCAGCAGCTTAATTCAGGGGCCCTCCTACGAGCAGTACTTC	TRBV7-9	TRBJ2-7	many	NA
CASSYSMGGLNSNQPQHF	TGTGCCAGCAGTTACTCGATGGGGGGCCTAAATAGCAATCAGCCCCAGCATTTT	TRBV6-2/TRBV6-3	TRBJ1-5	few	NA
CASSFDDTGELFF	TGTGCCAGCAGCTTTGACGACACCGGGGAGCTGTTTTTT	TRBV5-4	TRBJ2-2	many	NA
CASSGTRTETQYF	TGTGCCAGCAGCGGAACTAGGACGGAGACCCAGTACTTC	TRBV5-8	TRBJ2-5	few	NA
CAISEGLFNSPLHF	TGTGCCATCAGTGAGGGGCTTTTTAATTCACCCCTCCACTTT	TRBV10-3	TRBJ1-6	many	NA
CASSFRDDNEQFF	TGTGCCAGCAGCTTTAGGGATGACAATGAGCAGTTCTTC	TRBV5-4	TRBJ2-1	many	NA
CASRISRDRGRYGYTF	TGTGCCAGTCGAATAAGCCGGGACAGAGGACGCTATGGCTACACCTTC	TRBV19	TRBJ1-2	many	TRBD1
CASSFKGTYEQYF	TGTGCCAGCAGTTTTAAGGGTACCTACGAGCAGTACTTC	TRBV12-3/TRBV12-4	TRBJ2-7	many	NA
CASSQDSGQGPNQPQHF	TGCGCCAGCAGCCAAGATTCGGGACAGGGGCCCAATCAGCCCCAGCATTTT	TRBV4-1	TRBJ1-5	many	TRBD1
CASSERTLGEAFF	TGCGCCAGCAGTGAACGGACACTTGGCGAAGCTTTCTTT	TRBV10-1	TRBJ1-1	many	NA
CASRDRGKGNTIYF	TGTGCCAGTAGGGACAGGGGAAAGGGAAACACCATATATTTT	TRBV12-3/TRBV12-4	TRBJ1-3	NA	TRBD1
CASSSNYGQGPSNQPQHF	TGTGCCAGCAGCTCCAACTACGGACAGGGTCCTTCGAATCAGCCCCAGCATTTT	TRBV7-9	TRBJ1-5	many	TRBD1
CASSKGRELYGYTF	TGCGCCAGCAGCAAGGGACGGGAACTCTATGGCTACACCTTC	TRBV5-1	TRBJ1-2	many	NA